The entry below describes one T cell receptor beta chain. Its antigen remains unidentified. The record originates from a study of cytomegalovirus exposure and HLA in healthy donors. General study points: Sequencing artifact likely explains a cluster of highly shared sequence variants. When a later analysis compared HLA-associated TCR beta chains with equally common others, the HLA-associated chains turned out to be more clonally expanded and to have lower generation probabilities.

Primers for the PCR totalled 60 Vbeta and 13 Jbeta. Profiling relied on immunoSEQ multiplex PCR, and the TCRdb table lists in-frame clones only, not all of them. The sample records over 100,000 clones, 78% being singletons. The receptor was derived from a woman aged 30 to 39 in good health and CMV-seropositive. The specimen sequenced was PBMCs.

CDR3 sequence: CASSSTRRERTQYF. CDR3 nucleotide sequence: TGTGCCAGCAGCTCCACTCGTCGGGAGCGTACGCAGTATTTT. The gene calls are TRBV7-6 and TRBJ2-3; maybe TRBD2 (6 bases). There are 14 residues in the CDR3. Trimming took 4 bases from V and 8 from J, leaving 16 bases between them. CDR1 and CDR2 (germline): SGHVS, FNYEAQ.